The 12 T cell receptor beta chains listed next were all sequenced from one sample in a study of identifying expanded T cells in peripheral blood. TCRdb's table, derived via immunoSEQ multiplex PCR, lists solely in-frame clones and lacks some. Of more than 85,000 clones in the sample, 70% to 90% were seen once. Sequences were obtained from blood. The receptor source for this set is a person aged 18-70 years in good health.

The rearrangement joins TRBV5-6 to TRBJ2-1; 8 positions match TRBD2. Germline values: CDR1 SGHDT, CDR2 YYEEEE. The J segment lost 8 bases and the V segment lost 4 bases, leaving 8 bases of the junction unmatched. The CDR3 contains 14 residues. CDR3: CASSRGLEKDEQFF. The CDR3 region has the DNA TGTGCCAGCAGCCGGGGACTAGAAAAGGATGAGCAGTTCTTC.

The chain carries TRBV15 and TRBJ2-7; 13 nucleotides align to TRBD2. The length of the CDR3 is 15 residues. Germline V gives CDR1 LNHNV, CDR2 YYDKDF (reference sequence). V lost 3 bases to trimming and J lost 3 bases; unmatched junction nucleotides: 2. In nucleotides, the CDR3 is TGTGCCACCAGCAGCGGGACTAGCGGGGACTACGAGCAGTACTTC. It encodes CATSSGTSGDYEQYF.

The chain carries TRBV5-1 and TRBJ1-1, with 9 bases lining up with TRBD1. V gave up 7 bases and J gave up 4 bases; unmatched junction bases: 5. The CDR3 sequence is 13 residues long. Germline V gene data show CDR1 as SGHRS and CDR2 as YFSETQ. The CDR3 loop reads CASGQGSTTEAFF. DNA of the CDR3: TGCGCCAGCGGACAGGGGTCGACCACTGAAGCTTTCTTT. The complete variable domain, with remaining parts taken from reference TRBV5-1 and TRBJ1-1, reads KAGVTQTPRYLIKTRGQQVTLSCSPISGHRSVSWYQQTPGQGLQFLFEYFSETQRNKGNFPGRFSGRQFSNSRSEMNVSTLELGDSALYLCASGQGSTTEAFFGQGTRLTVV.

The chain carries TRBV5-4 and TRBJ2-4; D possibly corresponds to TRBD2 (6 bases). Germline CDR1 reads SGHNT; CDR2 reads YYREEE (reference sequence). The CDR3 extends over 18 amino acids. The germline V and J ends were trimmed by 4 bases and 1 base, with 21 bases remaining between them. The CDR3 nucleotides are TGTGCCAGCAGCATCGGAGGCGGCGGGGATTTGGCCAAAAACATTCAGTACTTC. It encodes CASSIGGGGDLAKNIQYF.

This clone was recorded once. This chain joins TRBV28 and TRBJ2-1, with D perhaps given as TRBD1 or TRBD2 (5 bases each). The V gene lost 2 bases and the J gene lost 7 bases, with 9 bases spanning the gap. The CDR3 loop spans 13 amino acids. The germline V gene encodes CDR1 MDHEN and CDR2 SYDVKM. This chain's CDR3 is CASSLPGQNEQFF. The CDR3 bases are TGTGCCAGCAGTTTACCGGGGCAGAATGAGCAGTTCTTC.

The chain recombines TRBV25-1 with TRBJ1-2; D ambiguous. CDR1 and CDR2 from the germline V gene are MGHDK and SYGVNS. V lost 3 bases to trimming and J lost 4 bases, with 15 bases between them. The CDR3 contains 15 residues. CDR3 amino acids: CASSDAPGYGYGYTF. CDR3 nucleotide sequence: TGTGCCAGCAGTGACGCCCCCGGGTACGGCTATGGCTACACCTTC.

V is TRBV7-9 and J is TRBJ2-5; unclear D gene. The V gene's germline CDR1 is SEHNR and CDR2 FQNEAQ (reference sequence). With 3 bases removed from V and 0 bases from J, the gap between germline ends came to 5 bases. The CDR3 length is 13 residues. The CDR3 is CASSLTDQETQYF. CDR3 sequence (DNA): TGTGCCAGCAGCTTGACGGACCAAGAGACCCAGTACTTC.

The chain links TRBV6-6 to TRBJ2-7; no definite D call. CDR1 is MNHNY, CDR2 SVGAGI, per germline (reference sequence). V lost 2 bases and J lost 2, with 7 bases in between. There are 13 residues in the CDR3. In DNA, the CDR3 is TGTGCCAGCAGTTACGAAGGGACCTACGAGCAGTACTTC. The encoded protein is CASSYEGTYEQYF.

The chain uses TRBV5-1 and TRBJ2-6; D remains ambiguous. The CDR3 extends over 14 amino acids. Germline values: CDR1 SGHRS, CDR2 YFSETQ. Trimming took off 4 bases at V and 3 bases at J, with 8 bases between the two ends. The CDR3 nucleotides read TGCGCCAGCAGCGACCCTGATGGGGCCAACGTCCTGACTTTC. Encoded protein: CASSDPDGANVLTF.

The chain joins TRBV19 to TRBJ1-5; 9 nucleotides agree with TRBD1. Trimming took 1 base from V and 6 from J; bases not matched to a gene: 7. The CDR3 runs to 16 residues. In germline, CDR1 is LNHDA, CDR2 SQIVND (reference sequence). The DNA of the CDR3 is TGTGCCAGTAGTATAGTGAGGACAGGGGAAACTCAGCCCCAGCATTTT. This sequence encodes CASSIVRTGETQPQHF.

This chain uses TRBV6-1 with TRBJ2-7, with TRBD2 matching over 7 bases. V trimming: 8 bases; J trimming: 1 base; junction bases outside the gene matches: 11. Looked up from germline, CDR1 is MNHNS and CDR2 is SASEGT. This CDR3 comprises 15 residues. The CDR3: CASRDYLRASYEQYF. CDR3 sequence (DNA): TGTGCCAGCCGGGACTACCTACGGGCGTCCTACGAGCAGTACTTC.

The V call is TRBV5-1, the J call TRBJ2-7; D gene unclear. The CDR3 is made up of 14 amino acids. V gave up 4 bases and J gave up 2 bases, with 13 bases separating them. Per germline, CDR1 SGHRS and CDR2 YFSETQ. The CDR3 sequence is CASSPLAVTYEQYF. CDR3 sequence (DNA): TGCGCCAGCAGCCCCCTCGCGGTCACCTACGAGCAGTACTTC.